This TCR beta chain was identified in a study of cytomegalovirus exposure and HLA in healthy donors. Broader study findings: The study had only CMV serostatus as immune exposure information. Reported results showed that the classifier diagnosed cytomegalovirus status with high specificity and sensitivity. Many donors carried some public TCRs, although rarity characterized most TCR sequences.

The germline CDR1 and CDR2 sequences are GTSNPN and SVGIG (reference sequence). Trimming left V 1 base short and J 0 bases short, with 10 bases between. The CDR3 has 15 amino acids. This clone was seen just once. What it binds is unknown. Each donor was nominally healthy when sampled (though unrecorded immune exposures were likely). PCR amplification relied on 60 Vbeta primers (plus 13 Jbeta primers). Data came from immunoSEQ multiplex PCR; TCRdb stores just in-frame clones and leaves some out. The sample has about 200,000 clones; around 76% are singletons. Sequencing was carried out using PBMCs. The receptor was isolated from a man aged 40-50 years in good health and CMV-seropositive. V gene TRBV30 combines with J gene TRBJ1-3; D may be TRBD1 (5 bases). The CDR3 spells CAWSGGRSSGNTIYF. In nucleotides, the CDR3 is TGTGCCTGGAGTGGGGGCAGATCCTCTGGAAACACCATATATTTT.